This entry features one TCR beta chain sequence. The protocol was immunoSEQ multiplex PCR, while the TCRdb copy is restricted to in-frame clones and leaves out a portion. The sample holds roughly 260,000 clones, 80% to 90% seen once. J gave up 7 bases and V 0 bases, and 16 bases lay outside the gene matches. This CDR3 is 18 amino acids long. Germline V gives CDR1 SGHRS, CDR2 YFSETQ. This sample is part of a study of blood T cell repertoires in COVID-19. Sequencing input: PBMCs or T cells enriched from blood (not recorded which). The chain joins TRBV5-1 to TRBJ2-1; 7 bases align to TRBD1. This receptor was taken from a woman aged 30 to 39 with acute COVID-19. The CDR3 is CASSLAWPDDRERNEQFF. The CDR3 nucleotides are TGCGCCAGCAGCTTGGCCTGGCCCGATGACAGGGAAAGGAATGAGCAGTTCTTC.